Following are 2 T cell receptor beta chains from one sample sequenced in a study of shared clonotypes between healthy human individuals. TCRdb keeps only in-frame clones here, not all; method: immunoSEQ multiplex PCR. The top ten hold 34% of the sample, which has approximately 640,000 clones, around 91% seen once. What was sequenced was memory CD8+ T cells from PBMCs. As to subset: CD45RO+ cells pooled with CCR7-negative TemRA cells. The origin of the receptors is a man between 18 and 29 years old in good health. Some clones in this sample may be carry-over from other donors' samples.

This chain links TRBV20-1 with TRBJ1-2; D is ambiguous. Germline CDR1 and CDR2: DFQATT and SNEGSKA (reference sequence). Between the trimmed V and J ends, which lost 0 bases and 7 bases, there was a span of 6 bases. CDR3 size: 11 residues. This chain's CDR3 is CSARDPGGYTF. The CDR3 DNA reads TGCAGTGCTAGAGATCCTGGTGGCTACACCTTC.

This chain links TRBV6-4 with TRBJ2-1; TRBD2 matches 13 bases. CDR3 length: 15 amino acids. The trim removed 6 bases at V and 7 bases at J, leaving 6 bases unmatched. Germline-derived CDR1 and CDR2 are MRHNA and SNTAGT. The CDR3 DNA follows: TGTGCCAGCAGGGAACTAGCGGGAGGGATAAATGAGCAGTTCTTC. Translation gives CASRELAGGINEQFF.